The T cell receptor (beta chain) described here comes from a study of beta chain features in type 1 diabetes. Study information: Healthy donors and patients showed comparable age, gender and cell yields.

This clone was seen more than once but under ten times. Its antigen remains unknown. Whole-study results and caveats: A greater similarity of naive, central memory and Treg TCRB repertoires was seen among patients than among healthy donors. Shorter templates might be favored by PCR, and equally so in patients and in controls.

The isolated RNA, all of it, was reverse transcribed, so expressed TCRB transcripts were what got sequenced. Regulatory, naive and central memory T cell samples averaged approximately 3.5 million reads. The repertoire was sequenced with immunoSEQ multiplex PCR; TCRdb's copy has only in-frame clones and lacks some. The sample lists 300,000 to 350,000 clones, approximately 8.2% occurring once. Losses at the gene ends were 4 bases for V and 0 bases for J; bases not matched to a gene: 2. The CDR3 is 16 amino acids. The germline V gene encodes CDR1 KGHSH and CDR2 LQKENI. Sequencing input: central memory CD4+ T cells from blood. This clonotype originated in a woman between 18 and 29 years old in good health. The gene calls are TRBV18 and TRBJ2-7, with TRBD2 identical over 14 bases. The DNA of the CDR3 is TGTGCCAGCTCACGACTAGCGGGAGGGCCCTCCTACGAGCAGTACTTC. It specifies CASSRLAGGPSYEQYF.